These 23 T cell receptor beta chains were all obtained from the same sample, sequenced in a study of T cell responses to AZD1222 COVID-19 vaccine. Clones were sequenced by immunoSEQ multiplex PCR, and TCRdb holds only the in-frame ones, with some missing. Counted here are about 130,000 clones, around 90% occurring once; the ten biggest clones make up over 1.5%. Source: peripheral blood, taken on day 0 of AZD1222 vaccination. Every receptor here comes from an adult in good health.

The chain employs TRBV5-1 and TRBJ1-4; no clear D gene. There are 13 residues in the CDR3. The germline CDR1 and CDR2 sequences are SGHRS and YFSETQ. V was trimmed by 3 bases and J by 0 bases, leaving 3 bases between them. CDR3 sequence: CASSSSTNEKLFF. The CDR3 DNA reads as TGCGCCAGCAGCTCTTCAACTAATGAAAAACTGTTTTTT.

The genes are TRBV29-1 and TRBJ1-4; the D gene is possibly TRBD1 (6 bases). Germline V gives CDR1 SQVTM, CDR2 ANQGSEA. V was pared by 4 bases and J by 4 bases, with 13 bases between. This CDR3 comprises 14 residues. CDR3 sequence: CSVGGPGSNEKLFF. The CDR3 DNA follows: TGCAGCGTTGGGGGGCCAGGTAGTAATGAAAAACTGTTTTTT.

The chain couples TRBV6-4 to TRBJ2-1; 7 bases agree with TRBD2. The CDR3 is 14 amino acids. CDR1 is MRHNA and CDR2 is SNTAGT in the germline V gene. V gave up 6 bases and J gave up 7 bases; unmatched junction bases: 9. Written as DNA, the CDR3 is TGTGCCAGCAGCGAGGGACTATGGGGGAATGAGCAGTTCTTC. Amino acid sequence: CASSEGLWGNEQFF.

This clone has more than one count but fewer than ten. This chain links TRBV3-1 (or the pseudogene TRBV3-2) with TRBJ1-3; D is unresolved. Germline CDR1 reads LGHDT; CDR2 reads YNNKEL (reference sequence). Trimming took off 4 bases at V and 0 bases at J, with 10 bases between the two ends. There are 15 residues in the CDR3. CDR3 amino acids: CASSRHQDSGNTIYF. For the CDR3, the DNA is TGTGCCAGCAGCCGGCACCAGGACTCTGGAAACACCATATATTTT.

This rearrangement joins TRBV19 to TRBJ2-7; D uncertain. The CDR3 covers 14 residues. The V gene lost 4 bases and the J gene lost 0 bases, with 10 bases spanning the gap. Germline lookup yields CDR1 LNHDA and CDR2 SQIVND (reference sequence). This CDR3 reads CASSNDPSSYEQYF. For the CDR3, the DNA is TGTGCCAGTAGTAACGACCCCAGCTCCTACGAGCAGTACTTC.

This chain uses TRBV21-1 with TRBJ2-7; the listed D gene, TRBD1, was not tested against the DNA. TRBV21-1 is an annotated pseudogene. The CDR3 is 15 residues long. As DNA, the CDR3 is TGTGCCAGCCCCGGAACAGGGATGAGTACCTACGAGCAGTACTTC. This gives the protein CASPGTGMSTYEQYF.

The chain couples TRBV19 to TRBJ1-2; the match to TRBD1 covers 9 bases. The CDR3 is 13 amino acids. Germline lookup yields CDR1 LNHDA and CDR2 SQIVND (reference sequence). J gave up 5 bases and V 9 bases, and 7 bases lay outside the gene matches. The CDR3 coding sequence is TGTGCCAGCAGGCGGGGGACAGGGTATGGCTACACCTTC. The encoded protein is CASRRGTGYGYTF.

The V gene is TRBV5-6, the J gene TRBJ2-1; a possible D gene is TRBD2 (6 bases). Trimming left V 1 base short and J 13 bases short, with 15 bases between. The length of the CDR3 is 13 residues. Germline V gives CDR1 SGHDT, CDR2 YYEEEE. As DNA, the CDR3 is TGTGCCAGCAGCTTGAACCAACGGGGAGGCCAGTTCTTC. It specifies CASSLNQRGGQFF.

This rearrangement joins TRBV19 to TRBJ1-2; D remains ambiguous. Trimming took 2 bases from V and 8 from J, leaving 12 bases between them. This CDR3 contains 13 residues. The germline V gene encodes CDR1 LNHDA and CDR2 SQIVND (reference sequence). The DNA of the CDR3 is TGTGCCAGTAGTATACGGCAGGCTGGGGGCTACACCTTC. As protein: CASSIRQAGGYTF.

The genes are TRBV5-8 and TRBJ1-5; D remains ambiguous. Germline values: CDR1 SGHTS, CDR2 YDEGEE. The V end was cut by 1 base, the J end by 6 bases, with 8 bases between. The CDR3 covers 13 residues. The CDR3 loop reads CASSLKISQPQHF. Here the CDR3 DNA reads TGTGCCAGCAGCTTGAAAATTTCTCAGCCCCAGCATTTT.

The rearrangement uses TRBV14 and TRBJ1-2; the D gene is possibly TRBD1 (6 bases). This CDR3 region has 16 residues. The germline V gene encodes CDR1 SGHDN and CDR2 FVKESK. With 1 base removed from V and 4 bases from J, the gap between germline ends came to 16 bases. The CDR3 DNA reads TGTGCCAGCAGCCAAGGGAGAAAGGGGGGACCCTATGGCTACACCTTC. Its translation is CASSQGRKGGPYGYTF.

The CDR3 DNA is TGTGCCAGCAGCGAGACCCAGGGCGGCAATCAGCCCCAGCATTTT. This gives the protein CASSETQGGNQPQHF. The rearrangement links TRBV3-1 (or the pseudogene TRBV3-2) to TRBJ1-5; D possibly corresponds to TRBD1 (5 bases). This CDR3 contains 15 residues. The germline gives CDR1 LGHDT, CDR2 YNNKEL (reference sequence). Trimming took 5 bases from V and 2 from J, leaving 13 bases between them.

V gene TRBV6-2 or TRBV6-3 combines with J gene TRBJ1-1; D unresolved. Germline V lookup: CDR1 MNHEY, CDR2 SVGEGT. Trimming shortened V by 1 base and J by 0 bases, and 12 bases separated the two germline ends. This CDR3 region has 16 residues. The CDR3 loop is CASSYFYGRMNTEAFF. The CDR3 DNA reads TGTGCCAGCAGTTACTTTTACGGGCGCATGAACACTGAAGCTTTCTTT.

V and J are TRBV19 and TRBJ1-5; no clear D. Germline lookup yields CDR1 LNHDA and CDR2 SQIVND (reference sequence). This CDR3 region has 15 residues. The V and J ends lost 3 bases and 1 base respectively, with 10 bases between them. The DNA of the CDR3 is TGTGCCAGTAGTATCGTCGCAGAAAGCAATCAGCCCCAGCATTTT. It is translated as CASSIVAESNQPQHF.

The CDR3 DNA is TGTGCCAGCAGCTTACGGTCGGTTCGCTCCTACAATGAGCAGTTCTTC. Residues: CASSLRSVRSYNEQFF. This chain connects TRBV7-8 to TRBJ2-1; no reliable D call. Germline V gene data show CDR1 as SGHVS and CDR2 as FQNEAQ. The CDR3 has 16 residues. V was clipped by 2 bases and J by 0 bases, with 11 bases between them.

The CDR3 bases are TGCAGTGCTAGTGGGCTAGCGGGAGTTGACAATGAGCAGTTCTTC. It specifies CSASGLAGVDNEQFF. This chain links TRBV20-1 with TRBJ2-1; 10 bases align to TRBD2. Per the germline V gene, CDR1 is DFQATT and CDR2 is SNEGSKA (reference sequence). V dropped 3 bases and J dropped 5; count of bases not matched to a gene: 7. The CDR3 covers 15 residues.

The chain combines TRBV6-5 with TRBJ2-3; 7 nucleotides line up with TRBD1. Per germline, CDR1 MNHEY and CDR2 SVGAGI. The CDR3 contains 15 residues. V lost 3 bases to trimming and J lost 4 bases; unmatched junction nucleotides: 7. The CDR3 DNA reads TGTGCCAGCAGTTATCTCACAGGGGAATCAGATACGCAGTATTTT. This encodes CASSYLTGESDTQYF.

The chain uses TRBV6-1 and TRBJ1-1; 7 nucleotides line up with TRBD1. This CDR3 has 16 residues. J gave up 5 bases and V 2 bases, and 11 bases lay outside the gene matches. Germline assignment: CDR1 MNHNS and CDR2 SASEGT. CDR3 sequence (DNA): TGTGCCAGCAGTGAATCCCCCGCAGGGGGTGGGACTGAAGCTTTCTTT. It translates to CASSESPAGGGTEAFF.

The rearrangement joins TRBV7-9 to TRBJ1-1; 7 positions match TRBD1. V lost 5 bases, J lost 1 base, and 4 bases stayed unmatched. From germline, CDR1 is SEHNR and CDR2 FQNEAQ (reference sequence). This CDR3 is 14 amino acids long. CDR3 bases: TGTGCCAGCAGCCTGGGACAGCAGAACACTGAAGCTTTCTTT. Its protein product is CASSLGQQNTEAFF.

The rearrangement links TRBV15 to TRBJ1-5; D is possibly TRBD1 (5 bases). Trimming took 1 base from V and 6 from J, leaving 10 bases between them. CDR3 length: 14 residues. Germline CDR1 is LNHNV and CDR2 is YYDKDF (reference sequence). The CDR3 sequence is CATSRGPGSQPQHF. In nucleotides, the CDR3 is TGTGCCACCAGCAGAGGGCCAGGGAGTCAGCCCCAGCATTTT.

This clone was seen a few times. This chain uses TRBV2 with TRBJ2-1; D is ambiguous. V lost 4 bases and J lost 9, with 7 bases in between. The CDR3 has 11 residues. Germline V lookup: CDR1 SNHLY, CDR2 FYNNEI. CDR3: CASSVEVEQFF. In DNA form, the CDR3 reads TGTGCCAGCAGTGTGGAAGTTGAGCAGTTCTTC.

The chain carries TRBV19 and TRBJ1-4; TRBD1 matches at 8 bases. Germline trimming cut 7 bases from V and 5 bases from J; bases unmatched to any gene: 6. Germline CDR1 reads LNHDA; CDR2 reads SQIVND (reference sequence). This CDR3 has 14 amino acids. CDR3 in DNA: TGTGCCAGTACTCCAGGGGGCACCAATGAAAAACTGTTTTTT. It codes for CASTPGGTNEKLFF.

The chain couples TRBV7-6 to TRBJ1-5; TRBD1 matches 8 bases. The CDR3 spans 14 residues. J was trimmed by 7 bases and V by 5 bases; bases with no gene match: 7. The germline gives CDR1 SGHVS, CDR2 FNYEAQ. CDR3 nucleotide sequence: TGTGCCAGCAGCCGCCAGGGGGCAAGCCAGCCCCAGCATTTT. Translated: CASSRQGASQPQHF.